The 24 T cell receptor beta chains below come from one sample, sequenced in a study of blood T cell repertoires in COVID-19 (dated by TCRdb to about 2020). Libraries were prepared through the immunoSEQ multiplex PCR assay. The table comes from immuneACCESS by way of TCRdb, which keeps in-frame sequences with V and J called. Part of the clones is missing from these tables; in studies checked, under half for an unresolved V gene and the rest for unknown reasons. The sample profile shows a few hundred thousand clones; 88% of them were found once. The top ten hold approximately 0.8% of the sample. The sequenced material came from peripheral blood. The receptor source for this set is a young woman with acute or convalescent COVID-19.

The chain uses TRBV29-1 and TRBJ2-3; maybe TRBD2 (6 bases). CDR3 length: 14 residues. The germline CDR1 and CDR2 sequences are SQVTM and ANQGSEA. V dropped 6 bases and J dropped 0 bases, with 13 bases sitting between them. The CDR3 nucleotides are TGCAGCGTCCGTCTGGCGGGAAGCACAGATACGCAGTATTTT. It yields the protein CSVRLAGSTDTQYF.

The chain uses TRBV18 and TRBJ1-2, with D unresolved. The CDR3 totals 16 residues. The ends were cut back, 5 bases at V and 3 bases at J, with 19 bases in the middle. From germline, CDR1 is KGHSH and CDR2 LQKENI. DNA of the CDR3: TGTGCCAGCTCATTAACGGGTTCCGACTGGGACTATGGCTACACCTTC. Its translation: CASSLTGSDWDYGYTF.

CDR3 nucleotide sequence: TGCGCCAGCAGCCAAGACGTCCTAGCGGGAGCCTACGAGCAGTACTTC. Protein sequence: CASSQDVLAGAYEQYF. V gene TRBV4-3 combines with J gene TRBJ2-7; TRBD2 aligns across 10 bases. CDR1 is LGHNA and CDR2 is YSLEER in the germline V gene. CDR3 length: 16 amino acids. The trim removed 0 bases at V and 2 bases at J, leaving 4 bases unmatched.

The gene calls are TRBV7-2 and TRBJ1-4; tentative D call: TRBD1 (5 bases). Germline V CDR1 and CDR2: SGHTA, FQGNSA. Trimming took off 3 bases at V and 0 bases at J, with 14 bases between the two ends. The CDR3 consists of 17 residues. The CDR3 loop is CASSFDRGFATNEKLFF. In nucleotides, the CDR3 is TGTGCCAGCAGCTTCGACCGGGGGTTTGCAACTAATGAAAAACTGTTTTTT.

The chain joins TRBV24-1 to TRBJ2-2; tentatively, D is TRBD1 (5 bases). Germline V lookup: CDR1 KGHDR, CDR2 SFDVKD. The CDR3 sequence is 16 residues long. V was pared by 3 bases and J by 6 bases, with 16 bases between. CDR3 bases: TGTGCCACCAGTGATATTGGGGCCGTATTCGCCGGGGAGCTGTTTTTT. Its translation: CATSDIGAVFAGELFF.

CDR3 sequence reads: CASSPEGLGFYNEQFF. The DNA of the CDR3 is TGTGCCAGCAGCCCGGAGGGTTTAGGATTTTACAATGAGCAGTTCTTC. The gene calls are TRBV7-9 and TRBJ2-1; a weak D match, TRBD2 (6 bases). The CDR3 is made up of 16 amino acids. V dropped 5 bases and J dropped 4 bases, with 18 bases sitting between them. CDR1 and CDR2 from the germline V gene are SEHNR and FQNEAQ (reference sequence). The complete variable domain, with remaining parts taken from reference TRBV7-9 and TRBJ2-1, reads DTGVSQNPRHKITKRGQNVTFRCDPISEHNRLYWYRQTLGQGPEFLTYFQNEAQLEKSRLLSDRFSAERPKGSFSTLEIQRTEQGDSAMYLCASSPEGLGFYNEQFFGPGTRLTVL.

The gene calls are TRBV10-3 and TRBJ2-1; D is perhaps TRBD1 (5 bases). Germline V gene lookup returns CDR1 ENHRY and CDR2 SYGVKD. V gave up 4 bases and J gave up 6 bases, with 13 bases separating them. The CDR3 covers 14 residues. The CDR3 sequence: CAISVEGVRNEQFF. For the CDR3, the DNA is TGTGCCATCAGTGTTGAAGGGGTGCGCAATGAGCAGTTCTTC.

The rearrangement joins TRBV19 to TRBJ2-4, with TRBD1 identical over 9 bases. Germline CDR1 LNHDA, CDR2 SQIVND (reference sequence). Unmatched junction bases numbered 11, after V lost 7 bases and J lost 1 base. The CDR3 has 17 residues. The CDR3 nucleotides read TGTGCCAGTACCGAGACAGGGGGTTCTAGGGCCAAAAACATTCAGTACTTC. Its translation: CASTETGGSRAKNIQYF. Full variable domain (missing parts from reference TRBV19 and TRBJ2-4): DGGITQSPKYLFRKEGQNVTLSCEQNLNHDAMYWYRQDPGQGLRLIYYSQIVNDFQKGDIAEGYSVSREKKESFPLTVTSAQKNPTAFYLCASTETGGSRAKNIQYFGAGTRLSVL.

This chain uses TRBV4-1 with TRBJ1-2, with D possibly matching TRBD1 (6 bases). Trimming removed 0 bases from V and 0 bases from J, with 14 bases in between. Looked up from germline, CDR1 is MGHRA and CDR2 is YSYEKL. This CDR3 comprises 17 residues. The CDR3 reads CASSQDDYRVSNYGYTF. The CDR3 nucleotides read TGCGCCAGCAGCCAAGACGACTACAGGGTGTCTAACTATGGCTACACCTTC.

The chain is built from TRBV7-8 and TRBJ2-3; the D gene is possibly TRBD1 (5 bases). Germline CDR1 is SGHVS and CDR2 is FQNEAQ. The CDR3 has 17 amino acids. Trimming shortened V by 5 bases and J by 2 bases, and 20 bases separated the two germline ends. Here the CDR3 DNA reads TGTGCCAGCAGCCGAACGGACACGGGCGATCACACAGATACGCAGTATTTT. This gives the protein CASSRTDTGDHTDTQYF.

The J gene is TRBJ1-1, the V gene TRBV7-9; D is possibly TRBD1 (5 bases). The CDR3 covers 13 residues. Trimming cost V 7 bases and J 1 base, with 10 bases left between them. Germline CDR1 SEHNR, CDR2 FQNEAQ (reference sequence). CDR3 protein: CASNDSPNTEAFF. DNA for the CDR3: TGTGCCAGCAACGACAGCCCGAACACTGAAGCTTTCTTT.

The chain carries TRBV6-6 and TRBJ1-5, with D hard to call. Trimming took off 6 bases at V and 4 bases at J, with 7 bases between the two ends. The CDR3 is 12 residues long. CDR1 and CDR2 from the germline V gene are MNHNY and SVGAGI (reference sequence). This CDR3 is CASSRRNQPQHF. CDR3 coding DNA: TGTGCCAGCAGCCGCCGGAATCAGCCCCAGCATTTT.

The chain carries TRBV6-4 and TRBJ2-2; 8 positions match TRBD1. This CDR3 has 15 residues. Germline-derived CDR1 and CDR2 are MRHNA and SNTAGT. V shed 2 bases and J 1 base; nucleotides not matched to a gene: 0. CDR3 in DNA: TGTGCCAGCAGTGACGGGACAGGGAACACCGGGGAGCTGTTTTTT. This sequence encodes CASSDGTGNTGELFF.

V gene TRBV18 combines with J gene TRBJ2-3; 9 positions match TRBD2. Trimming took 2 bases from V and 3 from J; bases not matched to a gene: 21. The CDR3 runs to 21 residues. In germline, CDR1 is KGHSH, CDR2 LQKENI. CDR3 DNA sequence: TGTGCCAGCTCACCATCCCCAACCCTAGACTATAGCGGGAGTTCGACAGATACGCAGTATTTT. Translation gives CASSPSPTLDYSGSSTDTQYF.

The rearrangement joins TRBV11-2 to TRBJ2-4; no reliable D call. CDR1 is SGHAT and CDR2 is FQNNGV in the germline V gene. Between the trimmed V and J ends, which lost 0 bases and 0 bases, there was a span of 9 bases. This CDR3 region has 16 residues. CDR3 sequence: CASSLEAPLAKNIQYF. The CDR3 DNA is TGTGCCAGCAGCTTAGAGGCTCCTCTAGCCAAAAACATTCAGTACTTC.

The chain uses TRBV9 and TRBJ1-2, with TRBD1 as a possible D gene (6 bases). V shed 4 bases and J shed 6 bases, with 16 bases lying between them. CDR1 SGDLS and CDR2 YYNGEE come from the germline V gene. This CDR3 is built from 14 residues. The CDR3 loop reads CASSTNNRANGYTF. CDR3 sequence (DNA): TGTGCCAGCAGCACTAATAACAGGGCGAATGGCTACACCTTC.

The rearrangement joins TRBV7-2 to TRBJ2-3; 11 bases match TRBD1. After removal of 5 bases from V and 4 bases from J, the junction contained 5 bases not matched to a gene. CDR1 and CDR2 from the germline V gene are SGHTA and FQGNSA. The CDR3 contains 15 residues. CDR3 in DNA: TGTGCCAGCAGCCCGGACAGGGGGCATGCAGATACGCAGTATTTT. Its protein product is CASSPDRGHADTQYF.

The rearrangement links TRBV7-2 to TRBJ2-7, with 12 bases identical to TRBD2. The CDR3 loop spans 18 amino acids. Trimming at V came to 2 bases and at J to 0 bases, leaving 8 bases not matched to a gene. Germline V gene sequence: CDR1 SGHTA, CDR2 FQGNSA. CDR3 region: CASSLTTSGGFFSYEQYF. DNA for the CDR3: TGTGCCAGCAGCTTAACGACTAGCGGGGGATTTTTCTCCTACGAGCAGTACTTC.

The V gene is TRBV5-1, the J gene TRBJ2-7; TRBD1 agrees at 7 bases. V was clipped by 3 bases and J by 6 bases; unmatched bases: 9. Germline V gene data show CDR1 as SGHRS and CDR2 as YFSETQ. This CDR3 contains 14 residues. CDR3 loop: CASSSTGTLGEQYF. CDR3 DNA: TGCGCCAGCAGCTCGACAGGGACCCTCGGCGAGCAGTACTTC.

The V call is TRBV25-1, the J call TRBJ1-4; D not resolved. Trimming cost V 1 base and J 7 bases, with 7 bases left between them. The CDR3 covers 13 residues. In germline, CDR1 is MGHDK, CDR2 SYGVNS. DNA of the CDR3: TGTGCCAGCAGTGAATTCCAGTCTGAAAAACTGTTTTTT. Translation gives CASSEFQSEKLFF.

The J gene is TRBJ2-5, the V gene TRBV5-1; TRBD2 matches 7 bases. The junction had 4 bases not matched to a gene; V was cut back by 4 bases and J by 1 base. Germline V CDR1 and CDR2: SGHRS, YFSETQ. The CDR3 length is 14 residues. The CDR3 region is CASSLGLGQETQYF. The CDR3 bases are TGCGCCAGCAGCCTAGGACTAGGCCAAGAGACCCAGTACTTC.

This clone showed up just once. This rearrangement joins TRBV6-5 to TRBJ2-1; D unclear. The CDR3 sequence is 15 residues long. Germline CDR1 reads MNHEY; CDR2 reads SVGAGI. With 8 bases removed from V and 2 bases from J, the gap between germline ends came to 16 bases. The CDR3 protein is CASLRSGRPYNEQFF. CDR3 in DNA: TGTGCCAGCCTACGCTCGGGTAGGCCCTACAATGAGCAGTTCTTC.

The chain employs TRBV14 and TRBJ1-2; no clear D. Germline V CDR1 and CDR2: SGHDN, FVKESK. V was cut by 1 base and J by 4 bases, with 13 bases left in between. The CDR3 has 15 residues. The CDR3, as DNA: TGTGCCAGCAGCCAAGTTGAGGGATCCCTCTATGGCTACACCTTC. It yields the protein CASSQVEGSLYGYTF.

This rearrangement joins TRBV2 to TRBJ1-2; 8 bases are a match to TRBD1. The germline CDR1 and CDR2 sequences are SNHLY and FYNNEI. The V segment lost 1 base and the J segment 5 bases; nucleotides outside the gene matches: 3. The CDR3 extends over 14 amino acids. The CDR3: CASSEGTGGYGYTF. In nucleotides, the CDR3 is TGTGCCAGCAGTGAAGGTACAGGGGGTTATGGCTACACCTTC.